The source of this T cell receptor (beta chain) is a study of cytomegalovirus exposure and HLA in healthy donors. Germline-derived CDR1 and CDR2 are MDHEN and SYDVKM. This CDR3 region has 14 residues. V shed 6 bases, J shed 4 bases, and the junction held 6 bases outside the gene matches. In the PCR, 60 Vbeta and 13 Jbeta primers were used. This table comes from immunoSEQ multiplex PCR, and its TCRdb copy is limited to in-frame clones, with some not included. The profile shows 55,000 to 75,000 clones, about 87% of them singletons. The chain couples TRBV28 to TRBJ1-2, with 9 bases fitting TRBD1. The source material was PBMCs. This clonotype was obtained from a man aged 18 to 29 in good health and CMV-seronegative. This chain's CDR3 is CASSPGTGPYGYTF. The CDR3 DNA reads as TGTGCCAGCAGCCCCGGGACAGGGCCCTATGGCTACACCTTC.